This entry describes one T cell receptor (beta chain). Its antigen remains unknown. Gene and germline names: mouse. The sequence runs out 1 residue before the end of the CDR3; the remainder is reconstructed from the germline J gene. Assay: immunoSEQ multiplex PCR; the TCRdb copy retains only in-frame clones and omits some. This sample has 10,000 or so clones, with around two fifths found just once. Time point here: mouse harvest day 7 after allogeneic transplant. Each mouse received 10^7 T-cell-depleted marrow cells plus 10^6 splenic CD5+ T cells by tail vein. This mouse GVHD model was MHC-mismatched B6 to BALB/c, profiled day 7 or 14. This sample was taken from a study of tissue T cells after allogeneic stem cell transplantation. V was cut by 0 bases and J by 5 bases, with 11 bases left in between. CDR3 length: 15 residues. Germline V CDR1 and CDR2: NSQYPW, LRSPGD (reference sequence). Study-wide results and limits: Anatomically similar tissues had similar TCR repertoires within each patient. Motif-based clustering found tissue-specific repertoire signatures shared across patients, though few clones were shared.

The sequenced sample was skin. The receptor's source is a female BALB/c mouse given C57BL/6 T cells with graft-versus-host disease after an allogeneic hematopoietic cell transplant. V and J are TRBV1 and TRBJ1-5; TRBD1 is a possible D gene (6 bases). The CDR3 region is CTCSAEGGRDQAPLF. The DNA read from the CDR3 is TGCACCTGCAGTGCAGAGGGGGGGCGCGACCAGGCTCCGCTT.